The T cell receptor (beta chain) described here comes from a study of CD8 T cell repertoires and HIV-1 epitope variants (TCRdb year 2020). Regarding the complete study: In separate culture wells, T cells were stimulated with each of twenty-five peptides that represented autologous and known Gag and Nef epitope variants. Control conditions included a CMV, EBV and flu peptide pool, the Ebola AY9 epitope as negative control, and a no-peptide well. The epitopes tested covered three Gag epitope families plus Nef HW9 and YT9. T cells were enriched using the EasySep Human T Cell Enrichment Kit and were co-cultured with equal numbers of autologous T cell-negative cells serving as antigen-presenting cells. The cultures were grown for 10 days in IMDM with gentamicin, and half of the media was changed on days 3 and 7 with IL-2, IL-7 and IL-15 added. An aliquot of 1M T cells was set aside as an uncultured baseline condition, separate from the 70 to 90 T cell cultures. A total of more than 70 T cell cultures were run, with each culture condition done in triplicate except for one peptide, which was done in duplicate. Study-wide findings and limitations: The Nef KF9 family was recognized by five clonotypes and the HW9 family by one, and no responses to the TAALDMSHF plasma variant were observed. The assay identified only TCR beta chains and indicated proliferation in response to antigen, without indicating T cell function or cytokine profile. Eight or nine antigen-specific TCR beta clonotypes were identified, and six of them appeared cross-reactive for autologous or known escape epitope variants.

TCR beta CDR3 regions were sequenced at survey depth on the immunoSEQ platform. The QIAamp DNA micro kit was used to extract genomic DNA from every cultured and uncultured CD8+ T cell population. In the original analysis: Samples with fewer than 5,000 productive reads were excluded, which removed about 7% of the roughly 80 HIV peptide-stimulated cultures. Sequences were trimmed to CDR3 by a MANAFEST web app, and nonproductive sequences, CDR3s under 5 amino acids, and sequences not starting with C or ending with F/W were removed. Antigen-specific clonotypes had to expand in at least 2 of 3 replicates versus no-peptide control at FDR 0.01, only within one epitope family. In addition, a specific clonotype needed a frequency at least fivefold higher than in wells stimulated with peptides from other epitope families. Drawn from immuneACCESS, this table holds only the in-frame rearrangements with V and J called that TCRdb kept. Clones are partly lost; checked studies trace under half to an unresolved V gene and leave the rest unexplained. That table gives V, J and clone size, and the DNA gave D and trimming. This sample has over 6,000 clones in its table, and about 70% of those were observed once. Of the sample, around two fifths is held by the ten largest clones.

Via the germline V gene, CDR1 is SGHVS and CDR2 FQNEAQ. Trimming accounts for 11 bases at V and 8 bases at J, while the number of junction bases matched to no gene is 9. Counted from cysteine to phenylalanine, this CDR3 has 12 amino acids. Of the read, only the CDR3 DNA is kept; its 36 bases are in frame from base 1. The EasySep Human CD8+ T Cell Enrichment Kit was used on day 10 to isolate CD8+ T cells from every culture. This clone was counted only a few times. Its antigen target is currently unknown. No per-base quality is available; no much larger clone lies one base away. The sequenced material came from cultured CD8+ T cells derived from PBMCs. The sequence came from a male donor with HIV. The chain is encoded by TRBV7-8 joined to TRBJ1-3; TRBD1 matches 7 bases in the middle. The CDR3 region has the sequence CAGGLTGDTIYF. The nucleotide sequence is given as TGTGCCGGAGGTTTAACAGGGGACACCATATATTTT.